This paragraph covers one T cell receptor beta chain sequence. Assignment of participants to cohorts was predicated upon participant-reported clinical history. For recovered donors of Cohort 3, there were two negative PCRs, clearance, or symptom resolution. The sample belongs to a study of blood T cell repertoires in COVID-19. Study details: Researchers got acute and convalescent COVID-19 samples from the United States, Italy and Spain. PBMCs, B-cell-depleted T cells, or T cells provided the cDNA or gDNA that made up the material.

The data were produced by immunoSEQ multiplex PCR, yet TCRdb's version contains in-frame clones alone and is incomplete. The sample carries approximately 300,000 clones, 70% to 90% recorded once. Germline CDR1 reads MRHNA; CDR2 reads SNTAGT. Trimming at V came to 5 bases and at J to 4 bases, leaving 6 bases not matched to a gene. CDR3 length: 15 amino acids. The specimen sequenced was PBMCs or T cells enriched from blood (not recorded which). The V and J genes are TRBV6-4 and TRBJ1-2; 11 bases match TRBD1. This clonotype was sampled from a young woman who had recovered from COVID-19. CDR3 sequence: CASSLSGQGGYGYTF. Here the CDR3 DNA reads TGTGCCAGCAGTCTTTCGGGACAGGGGGGCTATGGCTACACCTTC.